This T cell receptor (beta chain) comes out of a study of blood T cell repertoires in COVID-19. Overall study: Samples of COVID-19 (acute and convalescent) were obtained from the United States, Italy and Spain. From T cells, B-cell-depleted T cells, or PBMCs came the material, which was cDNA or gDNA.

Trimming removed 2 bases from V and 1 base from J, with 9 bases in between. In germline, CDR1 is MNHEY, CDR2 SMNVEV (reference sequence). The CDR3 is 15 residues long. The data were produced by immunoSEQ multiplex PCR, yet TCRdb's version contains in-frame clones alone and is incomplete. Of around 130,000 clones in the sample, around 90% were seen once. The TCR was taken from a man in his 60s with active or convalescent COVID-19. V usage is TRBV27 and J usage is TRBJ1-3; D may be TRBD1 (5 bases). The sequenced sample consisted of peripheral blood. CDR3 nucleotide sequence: TGTGCCAGCAGTTTAGGAGGGACGTCTGGAAACACCATATATTTT. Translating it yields CASSLGGTSGNTIYF.